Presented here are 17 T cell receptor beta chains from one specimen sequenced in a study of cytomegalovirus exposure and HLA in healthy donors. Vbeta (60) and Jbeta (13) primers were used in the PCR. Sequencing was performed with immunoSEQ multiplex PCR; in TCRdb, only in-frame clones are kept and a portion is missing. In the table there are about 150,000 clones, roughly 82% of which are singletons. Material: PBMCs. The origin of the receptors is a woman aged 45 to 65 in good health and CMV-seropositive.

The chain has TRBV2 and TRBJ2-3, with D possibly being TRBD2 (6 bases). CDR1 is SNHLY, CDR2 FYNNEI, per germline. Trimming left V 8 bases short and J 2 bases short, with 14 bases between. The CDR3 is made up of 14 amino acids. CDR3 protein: CASPSGEATDTQYF. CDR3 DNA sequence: TGTGCCAGCCCCTCGGGGGAGGCCACAGATACGCAGTATTTT.

The CDR3 spells CASSTGTGEGYTF. DNA for the CDR3: TGTGCCAGCAGTACCGGGACAGGGGAGGGCTACACCTTC. The V gene is TRBV6-6, the J gene TRBJ1-2, with TRBD1 matching over 10 bases. The CDR3 covers 13 residues. CDR1 and CDR2 (germline): MNHNY, SVGAGI (reference sequence). Trimming removed 5 bases from V and 8 bases from J; junction bases left unmatched: 5.

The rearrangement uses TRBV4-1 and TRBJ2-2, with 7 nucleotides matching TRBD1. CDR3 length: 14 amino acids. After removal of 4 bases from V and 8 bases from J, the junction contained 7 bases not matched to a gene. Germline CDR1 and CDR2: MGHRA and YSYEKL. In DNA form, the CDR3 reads TGCGCCAGCAGCCTCCGACAGGGAACAGGGGAGCTGTTTTTT. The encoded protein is CASSLRQGTGELFF.

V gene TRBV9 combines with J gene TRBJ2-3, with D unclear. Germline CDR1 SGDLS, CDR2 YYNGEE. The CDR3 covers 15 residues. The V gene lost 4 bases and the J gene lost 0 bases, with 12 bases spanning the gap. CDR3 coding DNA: TGTGCCAGCAGCTCAGACGGGTCCAGCACAGATACGCAGTATTTT. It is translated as CASSSDGSSTDTQYF.

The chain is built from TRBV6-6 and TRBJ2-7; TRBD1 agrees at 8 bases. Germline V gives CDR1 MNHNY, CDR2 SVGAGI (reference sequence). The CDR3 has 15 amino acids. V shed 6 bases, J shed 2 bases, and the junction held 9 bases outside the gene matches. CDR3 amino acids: CASRSADRGAYEQYF. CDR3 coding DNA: TGTGCCAGCAGATCCGCCGACAGGGGAGCCTACGAGCAGTACTTC.

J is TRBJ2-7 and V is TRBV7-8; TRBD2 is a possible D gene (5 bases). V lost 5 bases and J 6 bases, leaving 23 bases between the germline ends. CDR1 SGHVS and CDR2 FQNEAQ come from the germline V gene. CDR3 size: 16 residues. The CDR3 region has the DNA TGTGCCAGCAGCCTAATGGCCGCCGGGAATTCTGGCGAGCAGTACTTC. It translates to CASSLMAAGNSGEQYF.

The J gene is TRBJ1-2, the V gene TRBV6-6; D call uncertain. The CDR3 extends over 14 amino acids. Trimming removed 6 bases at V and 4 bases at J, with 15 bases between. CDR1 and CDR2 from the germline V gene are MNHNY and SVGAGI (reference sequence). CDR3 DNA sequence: TGTGCCAGCAGGGGAGTAGGGATGGGCTATGGCTACACCTTC. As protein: CASRGVGMGYGYTF.

The CDR3 region has the DNA TGTGCCAGCAGCGTAGGGGGCTCGTTCACAGATACGCAGTATTTT. As protein: CASSVGGSFTDTQYF. The rearrangement links TRBV9 to TRBJ2-3; possible D gene TRBD1, 5 bases. CDR3 length: 15 residues. Germline CDR1 SGDLS, CDR2 YYNGEE. V was clipped by 0 bases and J by 2 bases, with 10 bases between them.

CDR3 in DNA: TGTGCCAGCGGAACAAACAGGGGTGAAGCTTTCTTT. This encodes CASGTNRGEAFF. The V gene is TRBV5-4, the J gene TRBJ1-1; 7 bases line up with TRBD1. The germline V gene encodes CDR1 SGHNT and CDR2 YYREEE (reference sequence). Trimming at V came to 7 bases and at J to 7 bases, leaving 7 bases not matched to a gene. The CDR3 contains 12 residues. The full variable domain, rest sourced from reference TRBV5-4 and TRBJ1-1, is ETGVTQSPTHLIKTRGQQVTLRCSSQSGHNTVSWYQQALGQGPQFIFQYYREEENGRGNFPPRFSGLQFPNYSSELNVNALELDDSALYLCASGTNRGEAFFGQGTRLTVV.

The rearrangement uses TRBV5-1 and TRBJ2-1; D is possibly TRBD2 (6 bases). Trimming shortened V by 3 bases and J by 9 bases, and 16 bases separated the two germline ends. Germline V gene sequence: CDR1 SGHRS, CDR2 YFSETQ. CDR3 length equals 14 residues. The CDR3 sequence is CASSSPSPGGEQFF. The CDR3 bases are TGCGCCAGCAGCTCCCCTAGCCCCGGGGGTGAGCAGTTCTTC.

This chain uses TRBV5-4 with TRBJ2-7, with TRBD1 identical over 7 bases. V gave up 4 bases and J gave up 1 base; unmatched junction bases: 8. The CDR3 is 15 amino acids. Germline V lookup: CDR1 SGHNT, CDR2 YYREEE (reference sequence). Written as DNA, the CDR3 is TGTGCCAGCAGCCTAGGGCCGGGACAGTCCTACGAGCAGTACTTC. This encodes CASSLGPGQSYEQYF.

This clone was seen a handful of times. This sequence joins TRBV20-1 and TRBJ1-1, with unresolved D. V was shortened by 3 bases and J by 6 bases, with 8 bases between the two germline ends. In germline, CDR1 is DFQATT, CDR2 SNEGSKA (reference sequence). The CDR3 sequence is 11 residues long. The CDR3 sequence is CSASFGAEAFF. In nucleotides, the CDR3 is TGCAGTGCTAGTTTCGGGGCTGAAGCTTTCTTT.

The CDR3 bases are TGTGCCAGCAGGGCAGGGAGGGGTGAAAAACTGTTTTTT. This sequence encodes CASRAGRGEKLFF. V gene TRBV2 combines with J gene TRBJ1-4, with D perhaps matching TRBD1 (5 bases). Germline CDR1 is SNHLY and CDR2 is FYNNEI. V was clipped by 6 bases and J by 7 bases, with 12 bases between them. This CDR3 comprises 13 residues.

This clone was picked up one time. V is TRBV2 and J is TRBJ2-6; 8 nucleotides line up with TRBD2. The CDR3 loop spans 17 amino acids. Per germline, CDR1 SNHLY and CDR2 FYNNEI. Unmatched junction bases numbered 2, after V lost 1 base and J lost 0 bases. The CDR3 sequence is CASSEDLAGSGANVLTF. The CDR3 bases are TGTGCCAGCAGTGAAGACCTAGCGGGCTCTGGGGCCAACGTCCTGACTTTC.

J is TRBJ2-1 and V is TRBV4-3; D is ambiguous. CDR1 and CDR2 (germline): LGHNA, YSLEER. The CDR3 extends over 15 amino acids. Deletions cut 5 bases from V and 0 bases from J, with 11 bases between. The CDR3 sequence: CASSLTESSYNEQFF. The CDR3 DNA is TGCGCCAGCAGCTTAACGGAGAGCTCCTACAATGAGCAGTTCTTC.

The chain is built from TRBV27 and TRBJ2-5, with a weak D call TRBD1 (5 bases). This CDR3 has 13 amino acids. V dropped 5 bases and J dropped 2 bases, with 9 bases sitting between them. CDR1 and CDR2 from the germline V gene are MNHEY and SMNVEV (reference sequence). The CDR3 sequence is CASSRQLQETQYF. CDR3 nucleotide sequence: TGTGCCAGCAGTAGACAGCTACAAGAGACCCAGTACTTC.

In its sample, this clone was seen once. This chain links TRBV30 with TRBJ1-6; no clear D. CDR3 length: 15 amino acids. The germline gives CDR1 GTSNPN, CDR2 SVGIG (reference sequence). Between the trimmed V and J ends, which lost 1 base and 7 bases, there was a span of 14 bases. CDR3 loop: CAWSAVAGRNSPLHF. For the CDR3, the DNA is TGTGCCTGGAGTGCGGTTGCAGGTCGGAATTCACCCCTCCACTTT.